Included here is one T cell receptor (beta chain) sequence, with context. Researchers reported that CD8 memory united CD45RO+ cells with CCR7-negative CD45RA+ TemRA cells. The data stem from a study of shared clonotypes between healthy human individuals. Running of the assay took place at deep level. Sequencing was performed with immunoSEQ multiplex PCR; in TCRdb, only in-frame clones are kept and a portion is missing. The sample has tens of thousands of clones, 60% to 65% seen once. The receptor's source is a man between 25 and 39 years old in good health. Sequencing used memory CD8+ T cells sorted from blood. Subset of the sample: CD45RO+ cells pooled with CCR7-negative TemRA cells.

Here the CDR3 reads CAGGQRNEQYF. The CDR3 DNA reads as TGTGCCGGTGGACAGCGCAACGAGCAGTACTTC. This chain connects TRBV28 to TRBJ2-7, with D perhaps matching TRBD1 (6 bases). Germline assignment: CDR1 MDHEN and CDR2 SYDVKM. V was cut by 11 bases and J by 5 bases, with 13 bases left in between. The CDR3 has 11 residues.